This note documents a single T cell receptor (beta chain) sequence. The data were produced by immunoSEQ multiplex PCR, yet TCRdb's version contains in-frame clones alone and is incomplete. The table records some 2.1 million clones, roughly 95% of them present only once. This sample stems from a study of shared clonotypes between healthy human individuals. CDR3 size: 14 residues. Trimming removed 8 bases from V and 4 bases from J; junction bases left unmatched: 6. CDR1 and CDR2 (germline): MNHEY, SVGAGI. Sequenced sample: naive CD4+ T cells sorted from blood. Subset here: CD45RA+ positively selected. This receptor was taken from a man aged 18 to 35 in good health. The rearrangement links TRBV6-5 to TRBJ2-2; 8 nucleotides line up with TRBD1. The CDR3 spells CASRIDRGTGELFF. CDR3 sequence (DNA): TGTGCCAGCCGAATCGACAGGGGCACCGGGGAGCTGTTTTTT.